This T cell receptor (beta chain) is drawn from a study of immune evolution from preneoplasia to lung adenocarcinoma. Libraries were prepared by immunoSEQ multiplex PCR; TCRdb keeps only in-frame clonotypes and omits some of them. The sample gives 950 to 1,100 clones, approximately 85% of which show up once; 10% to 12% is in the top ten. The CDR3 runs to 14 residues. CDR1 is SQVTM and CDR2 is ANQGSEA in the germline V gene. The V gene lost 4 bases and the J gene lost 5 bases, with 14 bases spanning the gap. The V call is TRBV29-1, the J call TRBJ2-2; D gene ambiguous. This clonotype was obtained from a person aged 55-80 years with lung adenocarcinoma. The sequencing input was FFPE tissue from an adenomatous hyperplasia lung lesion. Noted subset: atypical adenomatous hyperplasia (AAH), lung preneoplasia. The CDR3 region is CSVAGPMGTGELFF. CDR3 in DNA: TGCAGCGTTGCCGGGCCCATGGGGACCGGGGAGCTGTTTTTT.